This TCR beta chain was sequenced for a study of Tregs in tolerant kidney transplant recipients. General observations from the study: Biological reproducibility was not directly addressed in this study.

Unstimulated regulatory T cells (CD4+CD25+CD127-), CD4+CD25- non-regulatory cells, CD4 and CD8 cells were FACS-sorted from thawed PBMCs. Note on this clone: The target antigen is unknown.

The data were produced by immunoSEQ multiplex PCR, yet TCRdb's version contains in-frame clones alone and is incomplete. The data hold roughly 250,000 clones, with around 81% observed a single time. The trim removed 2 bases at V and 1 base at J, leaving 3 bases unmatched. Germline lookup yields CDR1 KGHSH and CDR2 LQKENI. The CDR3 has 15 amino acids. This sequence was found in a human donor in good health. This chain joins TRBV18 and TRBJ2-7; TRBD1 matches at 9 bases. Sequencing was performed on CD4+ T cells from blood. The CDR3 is CASSPGGQGSYEQYF. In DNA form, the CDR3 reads TGTGCCAGCTCACCAGGGGGACAGGGTTCCTACGAGCAGTACTTC.